A single T cell receptor beta chain is shown here with its context. Assay used: immunoSEQ multiplex PCR; TCRdb lists only in-frame clones, some missing. The data contain about 59,000 clones, roughly 84% of them seen just once; the ten biggest clones take up roughly 4.6%. The sample comes from a study of blood T cell repertoires in COVID-19. Overall study: Sites across the United States, Italy and Spain contributed samples from acute and convalescent COVID-19. T cells, B-cell-depleted T cells, or PBMCs provided the cDNA or gDNA that served as material.

This CDR3 spans 16 amino acids. V was pared by 5 bases and J by 4 bases, with 10 bases of the junction left unmatched. The germline gives CDR1 SGHAT, CDR2 FQNNGV. The chain is built from TRBV11-2 and TRBJ2-5; 10 bases map to TRBD2. The source of this sequence is an elderly man in a cohort sampled during active COVID-19. The source material was peripheral blood. CDR3 nucleotide sequence: TGTGCCAGCAGCGCCTTAAAGCGGGGGGGCCTAGAGACCCAGTACTTC. Encoded protein: CASSALKRGGLETQYF.